A selection of T cell receptor beta chains follows, all from one sample in a study of CD8+CD57+ T cells in acquired aplastic anemia. TCRdb recomputed calls from the reads with MiXCR, one row per CDR3 protein. The table records some 180,000 distinct CDR3 sequences, roughly 65% of them present only once. The source material was sorted CD4+, CD8+, or CD8+CD57+ T cells (not recorded which) from PBMCs. The receptors originated from a human donor with aplastic anemia. CDR3s leave out the opening cysteine and the closing phenylalanine or tryptophan. The D gene is left open where the match is weak.

>16|TRBV5-1|TRBJ2-2|-
ASSSSRALPESAGELF
>13|TRBV4-1|TRBJ2-7|-
ASSLRDGDSYEQY
>12|TRBV7-9|TRBJ1-1|TRBD1
ASSKTGGVDGAF
>13|TRBV6-5|TRBJ1-4|TRBD1
ASSLSGGRPEKLF
>15|TRBV7-2|TRBJ2-2|-
ASSSDAGGRQGRELF
>11|TRBV29-1|TRBJ2-7|-
SVEPIEGGRQY
>16|TRBV2|TRBJ1-1|TRBD1
ASSEVLGQGIRGTEAF
>13|TRBV7-3|TRBJ2-3|TRBD1
ASSTSIDRADTQY
>13|TRBV6-5|TRBJ2-1|TRBD2
ASRATSDSYNEQF
>14|TRBV10-3|TRBJ2-7|TRBD1
AISDFTGQGAYEQY